This T cell receptor (beta chain) was found in a study of control samples from healthy donors and cancer patients. The method was immunoSEQ multiplex PCR; TCRdb's version includes in-frame clones alone and lacks a portion of them. The data show about 10,000 clones, with approximately 91% seen just once and about 20% held by the top ten. Sequenced sample: PBMCs. The clonotype originates from a man in his 60s with colorectal cancer.

The CDR3 coding sequence is TGTGCCAGCGGGGGGGGGAACACTGAAGCTTTCTTT. This sequence encodes CASGGGNTEAFF. The chain is built from TRBV7-2 and TRBJ1-1; D is possibly TRBD1 (5 bases). V shed 8 bases and J shed 1 base, with 8 bases lying between them. Germline V gene sequence: CDR1 SGHTA, CDR2 FQGNSA. The CDR3 runs to 12 residues.